These 24 T cell receptor beta chains came from one sample sequenced in a study of blood T cells in healthy people across ages. Combining a sample-barcoded 5' primer with a J-beta primer mix, a second PCR ran for 7 to 11 cycles. TCRdb ran MiXCR on the 5' RACE reads and lists one entry per CDR3 protein. Among over 1,200,000 distinct CDR3 sequences, around 59% were seen once, and the ten largest hold over 5%. Sequencing used blood. These receptors all come from a man aged 18 to 29 in good health.

V usage is TRBV9 and J usage is TRBJ2-7; 10 nucleotides match TRBD2. In germline, CDR1 is SGDLS, CDR2 YYNGEE. The CDR3 totals 16 residues. The ends lost 0 bases at V and 0 bases at J; junction bases unmatched: 3. Written as DNA, the CDR3 is TGTGCCAGCAGCGTAGGACTAGCGGGTCGCTCCTACGAGCAGTACTTC. It encodes CASSVGLAGRSYEQYF.

This clonotype appeared a single time. The rearrangement joins TRBV7-9 to TRBJ2-7, with D maybe TRBD2 (5 bases). The CDR3 has 15 amino acids. Deletions cut 3 bases from V and 3 bases from J, with 15 bases between. The germline V gene has CDR1 SEHNR and CDR2 FQNEAQ (reference sequence). CDR3 sequence (DNA): TGTGCCAGCAGCTTCGCGGAGCCGAGGGTCTACGAGCAGTACTTC. This sequence encodes CASSFAEPRVYEQYF.

The chain combines TRBV12-3 or TRBV12-4 with TRBJ1-6; no definite D call. The V end was cut by 3 bases, the J end by 5 bases, with 8 bases between. CDR3 length equals 14 residues. The CDR3 sequence is CASSLAYNNSPLHF. The CDR3 DNA is TGTGCCAGCAGTTTGGCATATAATAATTCACCCCTCCACTTT.

V gene TRBV9 combines with J gene TRBJ2-7, with TRBD2 identical over 8 bases. Germline V gene sequence: CDR1 SGDLS, CDR2 YYNGEE. The V gene end was trimmed by 3 bases and the J gene end by 3 bases; junction bases not matched to a gene: 5. The CDR3 totals 14 residues. In DNA form, the CDR3 reads TGTGCCAGCAGCGCTAGCGGGCTAGACTACGAGCAGTACTTC. Translating gives CASSASGLDYEQYF.

This chain connects TRBV11-2 to TRBJ2-5; 14 bases line up with TRBD2. The germline gives CDR1 SGHAT, CDR2 FQNNGV. Losses at the gene ends were 4 bases for V and 4 bases for J; bases not matched to a gene: 5. The CDR3 totals 16 residues. CDR3 protein: CASSWTSGGTGETQYF. The CDR3 DNA reads TGTGCCAGCAGCTGGACTAGCGGGGGGACAGGAGAGACCCAGTACTTC.

The rearrangement links TRBV7-2 to TRBJ2-2; D not certain. CDR3 length: 14 residues. CDR1 is SGHTA and CDR2 is FQGNSA in the germline V gene. V shed 4 bases and J shed 0 bases, with 6 bases lying between them. For the CDR3, the DNA is TGTGCCAGCAGCTCGACACCGAACACCGGGGAGCTGTTTTTT. Encoded protein: CASSSTPNTGELFF.

The chain links TRBV7-2 to TRBJ1-1, with TRBD1 matching 8 bases. Germline V gene data show CDR1 as SGHTA and CDR2 as FQGNSA. V lost 1 base, J lost 6 bases, and 13 bases stayed unmatched. The CDR3 has 17 amino acids. CDR3 coding DNA: TGTGCCAGCAGCTTAGTAATCCAGGGGGCATTATTTGCTGAAGCTTTCTTT. Translated, it gives CASSLVIQGALFAEAFF.

This clonotype has just a few counts. The chain has TRBV28 and TRBJ2-7, with a weak D call TRBD2 (6 bases). Germline CDR1 and CDR2: MDHEN and SYDVKM. The CDR3 extends over 13 amino acids. Trimming took off 7 bases at V and 2 bases at J, with 12 bases between the two ends. CDR3 protein: CASTLSGPYEQYF. For the CDR3, the DNA is TGTGCCAGCACCCTTAGCGGCCCCTACGAGCAGTACTTC.

This clonotype has only a few counts. This chain uses TRBV29-1 with TRBJ1-2, with 8 bases identical to TRBD1. Germline CDR1 reads SQVTM; CDR2 reads ANQGSEA. The CDR3 runs to 14 residues. V trimming: 2 bases; J trimming: 4 bases; junction bases outside the gene matches: 6. CDR3 region: CSVEKQGVGYGYTF. The CDR3 DNA reads as TGCAGCGTTGAAAAACAGGGGGTTGGCTATGGCTACACCTTC. The full variable domain, with the rest looked up from reference TRBV29-1 and TRBJ1-2, is SAVISQKPSRDICQRGTSLTIQCQVDSQVTMMFWYRQQPGQSLTLIATANQGSEATYESGFVIDKFPISRPNLTFSTLTVSNMSPEDSSIYLCSVEKQGVGYGYTFGSGTRLTVV.

Many counts were recorded for this clonotype. The chain joins TRBV5-1 to TRBJ2-7, with D possibly matching TRBD2 (6 bases). The germline V gene has CDR1 SGHRS and CDR2 YFSETQ. This CDR3 has 12 residues. Deletions cut 0 bases from V and 5 bases from J, with 6 bases between. The CDR3 nucleotides read TGCGCCAGCAGCTTGGCGGGGGACGAGCAGTACTTC. It yields the protein CASSLAGDEQYF.

The chain carries TRBV7-2 and TRBJ2-7; D gene ambiguous. Matching the DNA end better, TRBJ2-5 makes the J call doubtful. Germline CDR1 reads SGHTA; CDR2 reads FQGNSA. The CDR3 length is 13 residues. CDR3 loop: CASSPRGMETQYF. Written as DNA, the CDR3 is TGTGCCAGCAGCCCTAGAGGAATGGAGACCCAGTACTTC.

The V gene is TRBV29-1, the J gene TRBJ2-1; TRBD2 matches 12 bases. This CDR3 has 17 amino acids. The J segment lost 3 bases and the V segment lost 3 bases, leaving 9 bases of the junction unmatched. The germline V gene has CDR1 SQVTM and CDR2 ANQGSEA. The CDR3 loop is CSVDGLAGGLGYNEQFF. CDR3 coding DNA: TGCAGCGTTGATGGTCTAGCGGGGGGGCTGGGCTACAATGAGCAGTTCTTC.

The V and J genes are TRBV7-9 and TRBJ2-5; D remains unclear. CDR1 and CDR2 (germline): SEHNR, FQNEAQ (reference sequence). The CDR3 sequence is 14 residues long. The ends were cut back, 5 bases at V and 5 bases at J, with 15 bases in the middle. CDR3 DNA sequence: TGTGCCAGCAGCCCCGACTTGCGGCCGGAGACCCAGTACTTC. Its translation is CASSPDLRPETQYF.

The rearrangement links TRBV20-1 to TRBJ2-3; TRBD2 aligns across 9 bases. CDR1 and CDR2 from the germline V gene are DFQATT and SNEGSKA (reference sequence). V lost 4 bases and J lost 1; bases outside the gene matches: 6. CDR3 length: 15 residues. CDR3 protein: CSAKPIAGGTDTQYF. Written as DNA, the CDR3 is TGCAGTGCTAAACCAATAGCGGGGGGCACAGATACGCAGTATTTT.

This chain links TRBV28 with TRBJ2-1; TRBD1 aligns across 9 bases. From germline, CDR1 is MDHEN and CDR2 SYDVKM. The CDR3 runs to 18 residues. Trimming took 3 bases from V and 6 from J; bases not matched to a gene: 15. The CDR3 is CASSFPLSDRGYLNEQFF. DNA of the CDR3: TGTGCCAGCAGTTTCCCCCTCTCGGACAGGGGTTACCTCAATGAGCAGTTCTTC.

The sample holds a few counts of this clonotype. The gene calls are TRBV20-1 and TRBJ2-2; the D is unclear. The CDR3 is 14 amino acids. Per the germline V gene, CDR1 is DFQATT and CDR2 is SNEGSKA (reference sequence). V lost 2 bases to trimming and J lost 6 bases, with 13 bases between them. CDR3 DNA: TGCAGTGCTAGAACCTCCCCCGAACCCGGGGAGCTGTTTTTT. Its translation: CSARTSPEPGELFF.

The chain uses TRBV4-1 and TRBJ2-7; perhaps TRBD2 as D (5 bases). The CDR3 sequence is 13 residues long. Looked up from germline, CDR1 is MGHRA and CDR2 is YSYEKL. Trimming took off 3 bases at V and 3 bases at J, with 9 bases between the two ends. The CDR3 loop is CASSHARGYEQYF. CDR3 DNA sequence: TGCGCCAGCAGCCACGCCCGGGGCTACGAGCAGTACTTC.

V gene TRBV7-8 combines with J gene TRBJ2-2; the match to TRBD2 covers 8 bases. Germline CDR1 and CDR2: SGHVS and FQNEAQ. There are 16 residues in the CDR3. Trimming at V came to 1 base and at J to 7 bases, leaving 8 bases not matched to a gene. The DNA of the CDR3 is TGTGCCAGCAGCTTAGGACTAGCGATAATCGTCGGGGAGCTGTTTTTT. Translation: CASSLGLAIIVGELFF.

V gene TRBV4-1 combines with J gene TRBJ1-4; unclear D gene. The length of the CDR3 is 15 residues. Per germline, CDR1 MGHRA and CDR2 YSYEKL. Between the trimmed V and J ends, which lost 0 bases and 8 bases, there was a span of 13 bases. CDR3 in amino acids: CASSQEIQVGEKLFF. CDR3 nucleotides: TGCGCCAGCAGCCAAGAAATTCAAGTAGGGGAAAAACTGTTTTTT.

The rearrangement links TRBV6-5 to TRBJ2-1, with 8 bases that match TRBD1. The ends lost 2 bases at V and 0 bases at J; junction bases unmatched: 3. CDR1 MNHEY and CDR2 SVGAGI come from the germline V gene. The CDR3 is 16 residues long. The CDR3 DNA reads TGTGCCAGCAGTTACCGAGACAGGGGCTCCTACAATGAGCAGTTCTTC. Translation: CASSYRDRGSYNEQFF.

The V and J genes are TRBV9 and TRBJ2-4, with 11 bases identical to TRBD2. V lost 0 bases, J lost 13 bases, and 18 bases stayed unmatched. The germline V gene encodes CDR1 SGDLS and CDR2 YYNGEE. CDR3 length: 18 residues. The CDR3 here is CASSVATSGSAHGWEQYF. In DNA, the CDR3 is TGTGCCAGCAGCGTAGCTACTAGCGGGAGCGCCCATGGGTGGGAGCAGTACTTC.

This sequence joins TRBV27 and TRBJ2-7, with D hard to call. This CDR3 region has 17 residues. CDR1 is MNHEY, CDR2 SMNVEV, per germline (reference sequence). The V gene lost 6 bases and the J gene lost 0 bases, with 21 bases spanning the gap. The CDR3: CASRIHSDTTSSYEQYF. The CDR3, as DNA: TGTGCCAGCAGGATCCATTCCGACACAACGAGCTCCTACGAGCAGTACTTC.

There are a few counts of this clonotype. The chain carries TRBV4-1 and TRBJ1-2; no definite D call. CDR3 length equals 13 residues. Between the trimmed V and J ends, which lost 0 bases and 4 bases, there was a span of 6 bases. Germline-derived CDR1 and CDR2 are MGHRA and YSYEKL. The CDR3: CASSQEALYGYTF. The CDR3 nucleotides read TGCGCCAGCAGCCAAGAGGCCCTCTATGGCTACACCTTC.

V usage is TRBV15 and J usage is TRBJ2-7; a weak D match, TRBD2 (5 bases). V lost 1 base and J 4 bases, leaving 11 bases between the germline ends. The CDR3 consists of 14 residues. Per germline, CDR1 LNHNV and CDR2 YYDKDF (reference sequence). CDR3 nucleotides: TGTGCCACCAGCAGAGTGGGGAGAAAATACGAGCAGTACTTC. Its protein product is CATSRVGRKYEQYF.